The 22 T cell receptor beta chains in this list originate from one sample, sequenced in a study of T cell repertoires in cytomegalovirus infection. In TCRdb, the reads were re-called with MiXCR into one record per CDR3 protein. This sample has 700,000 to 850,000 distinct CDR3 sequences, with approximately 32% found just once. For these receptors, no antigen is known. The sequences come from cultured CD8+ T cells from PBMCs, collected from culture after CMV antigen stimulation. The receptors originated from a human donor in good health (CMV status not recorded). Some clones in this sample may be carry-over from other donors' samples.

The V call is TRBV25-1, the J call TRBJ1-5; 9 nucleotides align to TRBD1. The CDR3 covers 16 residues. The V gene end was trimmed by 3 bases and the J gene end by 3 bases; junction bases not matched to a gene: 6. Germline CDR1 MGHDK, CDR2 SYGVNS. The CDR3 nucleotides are TGTGCCAGCAGTGACTCGGGACAGGGTCTCAATCAGCCCCAGCATTTT. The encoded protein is CASSDSGQGLNQPQHF. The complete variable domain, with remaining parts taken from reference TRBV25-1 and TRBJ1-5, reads EADIYQTPRYLVIGTGKKITLECSQTMGHDKMYWYQQDPGMELHLIHYSYGVNSTEKGDLSSESTVSRIRTEHFPLTLESARPSHTSQYLCASSDSGQGLNQPQHFGDGTRLSIL.

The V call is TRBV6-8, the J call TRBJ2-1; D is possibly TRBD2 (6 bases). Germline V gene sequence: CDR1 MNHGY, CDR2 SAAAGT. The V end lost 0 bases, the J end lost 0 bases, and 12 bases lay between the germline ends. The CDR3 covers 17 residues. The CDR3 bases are TGTGCCAGCAGTTACTCTCCTATGGGGGGCTCCTACAATGAGCAGTTCTTC. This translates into CASSYSPMGGSYNEQFF.

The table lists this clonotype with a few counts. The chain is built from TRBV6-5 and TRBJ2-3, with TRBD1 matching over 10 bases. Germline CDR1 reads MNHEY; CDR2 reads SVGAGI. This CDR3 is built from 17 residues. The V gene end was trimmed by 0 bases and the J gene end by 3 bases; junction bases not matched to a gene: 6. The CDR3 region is CASSYSLTGGITDTQYF. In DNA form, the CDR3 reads TGTGCCAGCAGTTACTCGTTGACAGGGGGCATAACAGATACGCAGTATTTT.

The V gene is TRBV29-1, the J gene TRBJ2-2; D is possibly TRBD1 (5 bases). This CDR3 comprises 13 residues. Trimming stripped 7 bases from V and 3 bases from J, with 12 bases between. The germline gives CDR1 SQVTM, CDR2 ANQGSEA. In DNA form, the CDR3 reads TGCAGCGGGTTGACAGTGGACACCGGGGAGCTGTTTTTT. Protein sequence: CSGLTVDTGELFF.

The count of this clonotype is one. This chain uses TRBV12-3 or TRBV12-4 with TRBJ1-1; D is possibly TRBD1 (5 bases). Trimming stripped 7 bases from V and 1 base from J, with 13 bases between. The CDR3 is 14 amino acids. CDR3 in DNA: TGTGCCAGCACCCTCAGGGAGGAGAACACTGAAGCTTTCTTT. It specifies CASTLREENTEAFF.

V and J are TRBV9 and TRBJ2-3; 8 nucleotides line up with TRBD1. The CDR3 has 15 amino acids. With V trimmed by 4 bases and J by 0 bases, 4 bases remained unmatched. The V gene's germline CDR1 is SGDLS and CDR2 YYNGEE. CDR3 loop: CASSKQGASTDTQYF. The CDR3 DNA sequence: TGTGCCAGCAGCAAGCAGGGGGCCAGCACAGATACGCAGTATTTT.

The CDR3 DNA is TGTGCCAGCAGCTCACAGGAAGATTTAATTTACGAGCAGTACTTC. Translating gives CASSSQEDLIYEQYF. The gene calls are TRBV7-9 and TRBJ2-7; TRBD1 is a possible D gene (5 bases). The germline CDR1 and CDR2 sequences are SEHNR and FQNEAQ (reference sequence). The ends were cut back, 4 bases at V and 4 bases at J, with 17 bases in the middle. The CDR3 contains 15 residues.

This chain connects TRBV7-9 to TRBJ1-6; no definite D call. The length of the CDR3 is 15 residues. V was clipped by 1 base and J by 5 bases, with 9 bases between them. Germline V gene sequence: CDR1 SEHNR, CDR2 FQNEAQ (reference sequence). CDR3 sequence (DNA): TGTGCCAGCAGCTTAGATGCATCCCATAATTCACCCCTCCACTTT. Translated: CASSLDASHNSPLHF.

In nucleotides, the CDR3 is TGTGCCAGCACCCTAGGGACGGGGGCAGATACGCAGTATTTT. This encodes CASTLGTGADTQYF. The chain combines TRBV28 with TRBJ2-3; D perhaps matches TRBD2 (6 bases). The CDR3 consists of 14 residues. V was shortened by 7 bases and J by 4 bases, with 15 bases between the two germline ends. CDR1 is MDHEN and CDR2 is SYDVKM in the germline V gene.

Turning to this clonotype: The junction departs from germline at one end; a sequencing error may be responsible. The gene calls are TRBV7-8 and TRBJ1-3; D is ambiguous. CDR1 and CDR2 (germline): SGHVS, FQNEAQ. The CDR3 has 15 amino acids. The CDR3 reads CVSSPGRGIVNTIYF. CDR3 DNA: TGTGTCAGCAGCCCAGGACGGGGAATTGTCAACACCATATATTTT. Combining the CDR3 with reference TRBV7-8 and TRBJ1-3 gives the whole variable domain GAGVSQSPRYKVAKRGQDVALRCDPISGHVSLFWYQQALGQGPEFLTYFQNEAQLDKSGLPSDRFFAERPEGSVSTLKIQRTQQEDSAVYLCVSSPGRGIVNTIYFGEGSWLTVV.

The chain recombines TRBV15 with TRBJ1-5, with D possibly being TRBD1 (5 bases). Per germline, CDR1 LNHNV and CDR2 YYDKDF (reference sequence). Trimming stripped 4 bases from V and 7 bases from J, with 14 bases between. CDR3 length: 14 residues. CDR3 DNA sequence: TGTGCCACCAGCATGGGACCAGGGACCCAGCCCCAGCATTTT. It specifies CATSMGPGTQPQHF.

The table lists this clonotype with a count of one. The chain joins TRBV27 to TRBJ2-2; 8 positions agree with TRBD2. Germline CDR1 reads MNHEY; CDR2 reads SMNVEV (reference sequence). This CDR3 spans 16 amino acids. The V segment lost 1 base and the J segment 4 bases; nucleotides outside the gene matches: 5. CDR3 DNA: TGTGCCAGCAGTTTATACCCGGGGGGGGGCACCGGGGAGCTGTTTTTT. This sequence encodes CASSLYPGGGTGELFF.

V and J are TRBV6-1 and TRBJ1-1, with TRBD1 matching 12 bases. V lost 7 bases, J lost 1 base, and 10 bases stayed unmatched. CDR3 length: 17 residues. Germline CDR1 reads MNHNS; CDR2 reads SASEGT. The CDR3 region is CASILLGTGGPNTEAFF. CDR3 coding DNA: TGTGCCAGCATCCTCCTCGGGACAGGGGGCCCGAACACTGAAGCTTTCTTT.

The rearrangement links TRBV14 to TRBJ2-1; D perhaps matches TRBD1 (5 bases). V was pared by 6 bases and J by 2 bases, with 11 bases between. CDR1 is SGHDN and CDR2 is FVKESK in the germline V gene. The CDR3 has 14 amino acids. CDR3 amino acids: CASRQGPAYNEQFF. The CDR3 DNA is TGTGCCAGCAGGCAGGGCCCAGCCTACAATGAGCAGTTCTTC. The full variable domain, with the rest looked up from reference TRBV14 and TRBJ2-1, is EAGVTQFPSHSVIEKGQTVTLRCDPISGHDNLYWYRRVMGKEIKFLLHFVKESKQDESGMPNNRFLAERTGGTYSTLKVQPAELEDSGVYFCASRQGPAYNEQFFGPGTRLTVL.

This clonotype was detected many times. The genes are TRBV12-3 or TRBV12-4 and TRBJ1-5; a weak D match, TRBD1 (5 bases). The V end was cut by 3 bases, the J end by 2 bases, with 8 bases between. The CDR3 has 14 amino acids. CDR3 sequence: CASSFWGGNQPQHF. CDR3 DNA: TGTGCCAGCAGTTTTTGGGGGGGCAATCAGCCCCAGCATTTT.

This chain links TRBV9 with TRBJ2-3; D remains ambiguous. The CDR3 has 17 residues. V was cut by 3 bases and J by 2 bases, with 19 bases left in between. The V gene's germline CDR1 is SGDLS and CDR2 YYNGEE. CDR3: CASSADTPPSYTDTQYF. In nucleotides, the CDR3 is TGTGCCAGCAGCGCTGACACACCTCCCTCCTACACAGATACGCAGTATTTT.

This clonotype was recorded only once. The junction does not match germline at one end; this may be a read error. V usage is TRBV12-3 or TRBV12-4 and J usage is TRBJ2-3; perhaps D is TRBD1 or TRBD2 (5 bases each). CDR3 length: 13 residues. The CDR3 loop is CASSRDPLDTQYF. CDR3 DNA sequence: TGTGCCAGCAGTAGGGACCCATTAGATACACAGTATTTT.

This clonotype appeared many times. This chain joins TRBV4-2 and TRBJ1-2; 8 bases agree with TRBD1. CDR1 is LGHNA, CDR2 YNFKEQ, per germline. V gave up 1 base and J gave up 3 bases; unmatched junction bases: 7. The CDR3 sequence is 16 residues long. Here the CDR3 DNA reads TGTGCCAGCAGCCAAGCAACAGGGGGAGGGGACTATGGCTACACCTTC. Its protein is CASSQATGGGDYGYTF.

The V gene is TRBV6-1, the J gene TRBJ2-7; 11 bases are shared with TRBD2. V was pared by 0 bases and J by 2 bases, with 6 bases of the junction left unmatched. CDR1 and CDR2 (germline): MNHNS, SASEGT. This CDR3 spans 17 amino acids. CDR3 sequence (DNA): TGTGCCAGCAGTGAAGCCCAACTAGCGGGGGTCGCCTACGAGCAGTACGTC. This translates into CASSEAQLAGVAYEQYV.

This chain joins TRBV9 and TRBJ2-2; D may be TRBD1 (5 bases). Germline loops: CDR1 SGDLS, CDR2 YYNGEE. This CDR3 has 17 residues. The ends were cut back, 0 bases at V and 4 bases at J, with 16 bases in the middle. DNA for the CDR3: TGTGCCAGCAGCGTAGCTTGGGAACAGGCCCTCACCGGGGAGCTGTTTTTT. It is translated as CASSVAWEQALTGELFF.

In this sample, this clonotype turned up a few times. The CDR3 spells CASTPGGPYNEQFF. The CDR3 nucleotides are TGTGCCAGCACCCCTGGGGGGCCGTACAATGAGCAGTTCTTC. The chain carries TRBV27 and TRBJ2-1, with D perhaps given as TRBD1 or TRBD2 (6 bases each). Trimming took off 7 bases at V and 4 bases at J, with 14 bases between the two ends. In germline, CDR1 is MNHEY, CDR2 SMNVEV (reference sequence). The CDR3 is made up of 14 amino acids.

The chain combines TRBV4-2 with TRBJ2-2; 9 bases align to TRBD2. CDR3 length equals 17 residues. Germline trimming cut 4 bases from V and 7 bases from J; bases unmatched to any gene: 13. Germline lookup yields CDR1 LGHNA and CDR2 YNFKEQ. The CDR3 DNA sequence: TGTGCCAGCAGCCTCCCCGTGGCGGGGGGGCCTGGCGGGGAGCTGTTTTTT. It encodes CASSLPVAGGPGGELFF.